This T cell receptor beta chain was obtained from a study of T cells in Graves' hyperthyroidism and ophthalmopathy (dated by TCRdb to between 2018 and 2021). Background on the whole study: To identify distinguishing TCR V-J signatures, a discovery cohort of 100 or so patients was used, comprising 43 with Graves' ophthalmopathy and approximately 58 with stable Graves' hyperthyroidism. After blood sampling, hyperthyroidism patients were treated with methimazole at a starting dose of 30 mg daily, and ophthalmopathy patients were treated with high-dose intravenous methylprednisolone. Thyroid tissue and blood T-cell repertoires from about six Graves' hyperthyroidism patients were also compared in the study. Whether ophthalmopathy could be predicted prospectively was tested in an independent validation cohort made up of fewer than 20 hyperthyroidism patients plus 17 patients who later progressed to ophthalmopathy. The roughly 100 discovery patients were randomly divided into training and test sets at a 7:3 ratio. The paper reports TCR Vbeta CDR3 sequencing of approximately 130 peripheral blood samples: some 44 ophthalmopathy, over 70 hyperthyroidism and around 17 progressor patients. Paper-wide results and their limitations: Blood samples also contained most of the expanded thyroid clonotypes (frequency above 0.001), which suggests that blood repertoires may reflect thyroid immune responses. A model built on a 13 V-J signature distinguished ophthalmopathy from stable hyperthyroidism, reaching 85% to 90% sensitivity and 81.08% specificity in cross-validation and 80%/75% in testing. Sample size was not statistically predetermined, and blinding of investigators to group allocation was not performed. In validation, progression to ophthalmopathy was predicted by the model with around 70% sensitivity and approximately 78% specificity, a median of approximately 6.5 months before onset.

TCR beta CDR3 regions were amplified from RNA transcripts. A first-round RT-PCR of the TCR CDR3 used the HTBI primer set with the Qiagen OneStep RT-PCR kit. Libraries were constructed in a second round of multiplex PCR, after which size selection and purification were carried out. The libraries were sequenced on an Illumina HiSeq2000 using paired-end 100 bp reads. The paper's data handling went like this. SOAPnuke was used to process the raw data, throwing out any read that contained adapters or uncalled bases, had a mean Phred below 15, or lacked an exact constant-primer or identifier match. COPE v1.2.5 was used to merge the high-quality paired reads, and each unique nucleotide sequence was defined as a clonotype. MiTCR v1.1 was used to align clonotypes to the IMGT TRBV, TRBD and TRBJ reference segments. Analysis was restricted to V-J combinations with a frequency above 0.0001, which covered over 98% of repertoires. The TCS score was defined as the ratio of F50 (clonal expansion) to E x V (chaos), calculated using BLOSUM62-based TCRdist between CDR3 peptides within each V-J. Welch's t-statistics and random forest reduced 500 to 550 V-J features to 10 to 15, which were used in a naive Bayes classifier (R e1071). The Morisita-Horn index was used to measure how similar the thyroid and blood repertoires were. TCRdb ran its own pipeline on the public reads, namely fastp trimming at Q25 and MiXCR clone calling, and kept in-frame beta chains. Records with the same CDR3 protein are collapsed into one entry carrying the most frequent genes and DNA. V and J calls and clone size were set by TCRdb, not the authors. The sample table records 500,000 to 650,000 distinct CDR3 sequences; 46% of these occur just once. Of the sample, 44% falls within the top ten clones.

About this clonotype: No cognate antigen has been identified for it. Per-nucleotide qualities are absent, and no much larger clonotype sits a single base away.

Patients with uncontrolled infections, other autoimmune diseases, pregnancy or lactation were excluded. Diagnoses relied on clinical symptoms, serum thyroxine and TRAb, thyroid ultrasound and orbital computed tomography. Trizol reagent was used to extract total RNA, and RNA quality was then checked on an Agilent 2100 Bioanalyzer. V gives up 8 bases and J gives up 3 bases, and the segment between their germline ends measures 19 bases. CDR1 WSHSY and CDR2 SAAADI are derived from the germline V gene. Including cysteine and phenylalanine, the CDR3 has 15 amino acids. The only DNA kept is the CDR3, 45 bases in frame from the first base.

In this chain, TRBV10-2 is recombined with TRBJ1-1; TRBD1 could be the D gene, as 5 bases match. The TCR was taken from an adult woman with Graves' disease, either hyperthyroidism or ophthalmopathy (not recorded which). The sequenced material came from peripheral blood or thyroid tissue (not recorded which). The CDR3 corresponds to CASRIGSGRDTEAFF. At the DNA level, the sequence is TGCGCCAGCCGGATCGGTTCGGGGCGGGACACTGAAGCTTTCTTT.